The 24 T cell receptor beta chains below all came from one sample that was sequenced in a study of blood T cell repertoires in COVID-19. Method: immunoSEQ multiplex PCR; TCRdb's copy keeps in-frame clones and lacks some. In the table there are about 140,000 clones, 80% to 90% of which are singletons. Material: peripheral blood. The source is a woman between 45 and 60 years old with acute or convalescent COVID-19.

The table lists this clone with a few counts. The rearrangement links TRBV5-4 to TRBJ2-1; D perhaps matches TRBD1 (8 bases). Trimming left V 4 bases short and J 7 bases short, with 21 bases between. Germline V CDR1 and CDR2: SGHNT, YYREEE (reference sequence). This CDR3 is 16 amino acids long. CDR3 nucleotide sequence: TGTGCCAGCAGCCTCGGACAGGGCGGGGGAGTTAATGAGCAGTTCTTC. Amino acid sequence: CASSLGQGGGVNEQFF.

CDR3 in amino acids: CASSIRGVETQYF. Written as DNA, the CDR3 is TGTGCCAGTAGTATCAGGGGAGTAGAGACCCAGTACTTC. The chain uses TRBV19 and TRBJ2-5, with TRBD1 as a possible D gene (6 bases). The CDR3 has 13 residues. In germline, CDR1 is LNHDA, CDR2 SQIVND (reference sequence). The ends were cut back, 3 bases at V and 4 bases at J, with 9 bases in the middle.

The rearrangement links TRBV5-8 to TRBJ2-1; weak D call: TRBD1 (5 bases). Germline CDR1 SGHTS, CDR2 YDEGEE. Between the trimmed V and J ends, which lost 6 bases and 8 bases, there was a span of 15 bases. This CDR3 spans 13 amino acids. The CDR3: CASTFRESYEQFF. The CDR3 region has the DNA TGTGCCAGCACTTTCAGGGAATCGTATGAGCAGTTCTTC.

A word on this clone: Other DNA sequences in the same sample also yield this CDR3. The chain employs TRBV7-3 and TRBJ2-7, with TRBD2 as a possible D gene (6 bases). The V and J ends lost 6 bases and 5 bases respectively, with 17 bases between them. Looked up from germline, CDR1 is SGHTA and CDR2 is FQGTGA. CDR3 length equals 14 residues. The CDR3 sequence is CASSLTGRRDEQYF. CDR3 in DNA: TGTGCCAGCAGTTTGACGGGACGGAGGGACGAGCAGTACTTC.

The CDR3 here is CASSLVGLPTSGGADEQFF. The CDR3 DNA sequence: TGTGCCAGCAGCTTGGTAGGACTACCGACTAGCGGGGGGGCGGATGAGCAGTTCTTC. The chain recombines TRBV5-4 with TRBJ2-1, with TRBD2 matching over 14 bases. Germline values: CDR1 SGHNT, CDR2 YYREEE (reference sequence). The V segment lost 0 bases and the J segment 8 bases; nucleotides outside the gene matches: 13. The CDR3 is 19 residues long.

The rearrangement joins TRBV19 to TRBJ1-1, with D perhaps TRBD1 (6 bases). The germline CDR1 and CDR2 sequences are LNHDA and SQIVND (reference sequence). CDR3 length: 16 residues. V dropped 5 bases and J dropped 3 bases, with 19 bases sitting between them. CDR3 nucleotides: TGTGCCAGTAGTCTCGACGGACGACAGGCTTACACTGAAGCTTTCTTT. It encodes CASSLDGRQAYTEAFF. The full variable domain, rest sourced from reference TRBV19 and TRBJ1-1, is DGGITQSPKYLFRKEGQNVTLSCEQNLNHDAMYWYRQDPGQGLRLIYYSQIVNDFQKGDIAEGYSVSREKKESFPLTVTSAQKNPTAFYLCASSLDGRQAYTEAFFGQGTRLTVV.

V and J are TRBV4-1 and TRBJ1-5; 8 bases line up with TRBD1. Germline CDR1 MGHRA, CDR2 YSYEKL. V lost 1 base and J lost 0; bases outside the gene matches: 8. The CDR3 runs to 18 residues. CDR3 coding DNA: TGCGCCAGCAGCCAAGCAGGGGGCGCCCATTCTAGCAATCAGCCCCAGCATTTT. This translates into CASSQAGGAHSSNQPQHF.

CDR3 amino acids: CASSLALANTEAFF. The DNA for the CDR3 is TGTGCCAGCAGCTTAGCGCTGGCGAACACTGAAGCTTTCTTT. The chain links TRBV11-1 to TRBJ1-1, with D uncertain. With 0 bases removed from V and 1 base from J, the gap between germline ends came to 6 bases. The CDR3 runs 14 residues. CDR1 SGHAT and CDR2 FQDESV come from the germline V gene (reference sequence).

The chain couples TRBV19 to TRBJ1-1; D may be TRBD1 (5 bases). CDR1 LNHDA and CDR2 SQIVND come from the germline V gene (reference sequence). V was pared by 5 bases and J by 6 bases, with 16 bases between. The CDR3 runs to 14 residues. Here the CDR3 DNA reads TGTGCCAGTAGTGCCCGGACGTTGGGGCCTGAAGCTTTCTTT. Translated: CASSARTLGPEAFF.

The chain carries TRBV10-3 and TRBJ1-3; D gene unclear. Germline lookup yields CDR1 ENHRY and CDR2 SYGVKD. V lost 7 bases and J lost 0, with 7 bases in between. The CDR3 length is 13 residues. This CDR3 reads CAITGSSGNTIYF. In DNA form, the CDR3 reads TGTGCCATCACGGGGAGCTCTGGAAACACCATATATTTT.

This chain joins TRBV10-1 and TRBJ2-2; D gene ambiguous. V was trimmed by 7 bases and J by 5 bases, leaving 20 bases between them. This CDR3 contains 16 residues. The germline V gene encodes CDR1 WNHNN and CDR2 SYGVQD (reference sequence). CDR3 sequence reads: CASKSPGPARTGELFF. The CDR3 nucleotides are TGCGCCAGCAAGAGTCCCGGCCCTGCGAGGACCGGGGAGCTGTTTTTT.

The genes are TRBV12-5 and TRBJ1-3; TRBD1 matches 7 bases. CDR3 length: 18 amino acids. CDR1 is LGHNT, CDR2 FRNRAP, per germline. The J segment lost 6 bases and the V segment lost 0 bases, leaving 14 bases of the junction unmatched. In DNA form, the CDR3 reads TGTGCTAGTGGTTTGGTAAGGTTGCAGGGGGTTCAAGAAAACACCATATATTTT. Translation gives CASGLVRLQGVQENTIYF.

The V gene is TRBV19, the J gene TRBJ1-1, with TRBD1 matching over 7 bases. The CDR3 extends over 14 amino acids. The germline V gene has CDR1 LNHDA and CDR2 SQIVND (reference sequence). J was trimmed by 4 bases and V by 3 bases; bases with no gene match: 5. CDR3 in DNA: TGTGCCAGTAGTATGAGGGGACAGACCACTGAAGCTTTCTTT. Residues: CASSMRGQTTEAFF.

The chain combines TRBV4-2 with TRBJ1-2; unclear D gene. Germline CDR1 LGHNA, CDR2 YNFKEQ. The CDR3 runs to 14 residues. Trimming pared 0 bases from V and 4 bases from J, leaving 9 bases between. The CDR3, as DNA: TGTGCCAGCAGCCAAGACAGGAAGGCCTATGGCTACACCTTC. Translated, it gives CASSQDRKAYGYTF.

The chain has TRBV5-1 and TRBJ1-3; 7 bases align to TRBD1. This CDR3 has 14 amino acids. V lost 3 bases to trimming and J lost 4 bases; unmatched junction nucleotides: 4. Per the germline V gene, CDR1 is SGHRS and CDR2 is YFSETQ. The CDR3, as DNA: TGCGCCAGCAGCTCAGACAGGGTGGGAAACACCATATATTTT. It translates to CASSSDRVGNTIYF.

The chain employs TRBV5-4 and TRBJ2-1, with 8 positions matching TRBD2. The CDR3 has 15 amino acids. The germline V gene has CDR1 SGHNT and CDR2 YYREEE (reference sequence). V was clipped by 4 bases and J by 8 bases; unmatched bases: 11. CDR3 sequence reads: CASSAAGAGWHEQFF. The CDR3 region has the DNA TGTGCCAGCAGCGCAGCGGGAGCCGGTTGGCATGAGCAGTTCTTC.

The chain combines TRBV6-5 with TRBJ1-1; D is uncertain. Germline V gives CDR1 MNHEY, CDR2 SVGAGI. This CDR3 contains 13 residues. V gave up 7 bases and J gave up 0 bases, with 9 bases separating them. The CDR3 loop is CASNVALNTEAFF. The CDR3 DNA is TGTGCCAGCAACGTGGCACTGAACACTGAAGCTTTCTTT.

CDR3 nucleotide sequence: TGTGCCAGCTCACTCCGGGACAGATCCTACGAGCAGTACTTC. Translated: CASSLRDRSYEQYF. The V gene is TRBV18, the J gene TRBJ2-7; 7 bases match TRBD1. CDR1 is KGHSH and CDR2 is LQKENI in the germline V gene. V gave up 4 bases and J gave up 1 base; unmatched junction bases: 4. The CDR3 runs 14 residues.

The V and J genes are TRBV24-1 and TRBJ1-2; 8 bases line up with TRBD1. Trimming removed 8 bases from V and 8 bases from J; junction bases left unmatched: 18. The CDR3 totals 16 residues. Germline values: CDR1 KGHDR, CDR2 SFDVKD. CDR3: CATMTELTGGKNGYTF. The CDR3 coding sequence is TGTGCCACCATGACAGAACTTACAGGGGGTAAGAACGGCTACACCTTC.

The chain carries TRBV30 and TRBJ2-3; D is possibly TRBD2 (6 bases). The V and J ends lost 5 bases and 9 bases respectively, with 24 bases between them. CDR3 length equals 15 residues. CDR1 GTSNPN and CDR2 SVGIG come from the germline V gene (reference sequence). CDR3 nucleotides: TGTGCCTGGTCCCCCGGGAGCACTAGCACAGGCACGCAGTATTTT. Residues: CAWSPGSTSTGTQYF.

The rearrangement links TRBV2 to TRBJ2-2, with 7 bases matching TRBD2. The CDR3 is 14 residues long. V trimming: 2 bases; J trimming: 5 bases; junction bases outside the gene matches: 2. Germline CDR1 is SNHLY and CDR2 is FYNNEI. CDR3 residues: CASSEIGGTGELFF. The CDR3 region has the DNA TGTGCCAGCAGTGAAATCGGGGGGACCGGGGAGCTGTTTTTT.

V gene TRBV6-1 combines with J gene TRBJ1-2, with 7 bases aligning to TRBD1. The CDR3 length is 18 residues. Germline CDR1 MNHNS, CDR2 SASEGT. Trimming at V came to 1 base and at J to 0 bases, leaving 11 bases not matched to a gene. The CDR3 nucleotides are TGTGCCAGCAGTGAAGAAGGGGGCAGGGGGTCGGCTAACTATGGCTACACCTTC. Amino acid sequence: CASSEEGGRGSANYGYTF.

The genes are TRBV5-4 and TRBJ2-1; 10 nucleotides agree with TRBD2. There are 18 residues in the CDR3. Germline V gene sequence: CDR1 SGHNT, CDR2 YYREEE (reference sequence). V lost 3 bases and J lost 0; bases outside the gene matches: 9. CDR3 sequence reads: CASSSGASGSSSYNEQFF. The CDR3 DNA follows: TGTGCCAGCAGCTCCGGGGCTAGCGGGAGCAGCTCCTACAATGAGCAGTTCTTC.

The rearrangement links TRBV18 to TRBJ1-2; 8 bases map to TRBD1. Germline V lookup: CDR1 KGHSH, CDR2 LQKENI. This CDR3 region has 15 residues. V trimming: 3 bases; J trimming: 3 bases; junction bases outside the gene matches: 6. The CDR3 spells CASSPPGQVHYGYTF. The DNA of the CDR3 is TGTGCCAGCTCACCTCCGGGACAGGTTCACTATGGCTACACCTTC.